These T cell receptor beta chains were read from a single sample in a study of beta chain features in type 1 diabetes. Clones were read by immunoSEQ multiplex PCR, and TCRdb kept only the in-frame ones, dropping some. The sample holds 860,000 or so clones, roughly 15% seen once. The sequencing input was naive CD4+ T cells from blood. Receptors originate from a young woman in good health. Both conserved end residues are part of each CDR3. Each record gives: CDR3 length, V gene, clone size, CDR3 protein. Expanded clones are given a class, and other clones once, few, many or no size at all.

>15|TRBV7-2|few
CASSLLAGVVDTQYF
>14|TRBV7-9|.
CASSANRVADTQYF
>14|TRBV4-3|few
CASSLTAGSAEAFF
>16|TRBV4-1|few
CASSQESPATTYEQYF
>13|TRBV27|.
CASSFMHTGELFF
>15|TRBV7-2|.
CASSPRPSGANVLTF
>14|TRBV7-9|.
CASSPRGGITEAFF
>17|TRBV9|.
CASSVGAGPIRYNEQFF
>16|TRBV7-2|few
CASSLGGSGSVNIQYF
>14|TRBV7-2|few
CASSLLSRSYEQYF
>14|TRBV6-6|.
CASSNGQGMEKLFF
>14|TRBV10-3|few
CAIGARERAYEQYF
>13|TRBV7-6|few
CASSPRTSNEQFF
>11|TRBV7-3|few
CASSLAAGLFF
>15|TRBV11-2|few
CASSPRGYPSDTQYF
>16|TRBV9|.
CASTKGGHLSTDTQYF
>16|TRBV9|.
CASSASPTGGAYEQYF
>15|TRBV10-3|.
CAISSPRDRAGEQFF
>13|TRBV28|few
CASSSGVDYGYTF
>13|TRBV6-5|.
CASSYIAGSPLHF
>16|TRBV7-2|.
CASSLSGGWDTDTQYF
>13|TRBV10-3|few
CAIQGQENTEAFF
>17|TRBV7-3|.
CASTNPPWRGGQETQYF
>15|TRBV9|.
CASSVGTGELETQYF
>11|TRBV25-1|.
CASSRTVEQYF
>14|TRBV19|few
CASSMVGGLDTQYF
>15|TRBV19|.
CASSPGGSRSYEQYF
>16|TRBV18|.
CASSPVSRSGKETQYF
>10|TRBV20-1|few
CSAQYDEQYF
>16|TRBV28|.
CASSLNRPSGRPTQYF
>15|TRBV7-3|few
CASSYQLAGPLEQFF
>15|TRBV10-3|few
CAISDSSGRDNEQFF
>16|TRBV11-2|.
CASSKGLAGGSGEQFF
>12|TRBV6-1|.
CASSDRAVSQYF
>14|TRBV7-2|.
CASSLGGRRETQYF